Here is one TCR beta chain with its context. Its antigen is undetermined. This entry is derived from a study of T cell responses to AZD1222 COVID-19 vaccine. Germline trimming cut 0 bases from V and 5 bases from J; bases unmatched to any gene: 4. In germline, CDR1 is SGDLS, CDR2 YYNGEE. The CDR3 is made up of 15 amino acids. Libraries were prepared by immunoSEQ multiplex PCR; TCRdb keeps only in-frame clonotypes and omits some of them. The sample has approximately 120,000 clones, 80% to 95% seen once. Broader study findings: Donors were largely white British and mainly female; clonal diversity was possibly underestimated.

The sample was peripheral blood, taken on day 0 of AZD1222 vaccination. The chain is built from TRBV9 and TRBJ2-3; 9 bases agree with TRBD2. The sequence derives from an adult in good health. The CDR3 loop reads CASSVEQTSGDTQYF. The CDR3 nucleotides are TGTGCCAGCAGCGTAGAGCAGACTAGCGGAGATACGCAGTATTTT.